The subject of this entry is one T cell receptor (beta chain). The target antigen is unknown. This sample's time point: cycle 4 day 1 (C4D1), after 6 weeks of nivolumab. Every one of the patients relapsed after autologous stem cell transplantation (brentuximab vedotin exposure was variable). This specimen belongs to a study of PD-1 blockade in classical Hodgkin lymphoma. Profiling relied on immunoSEQ multiplex PCR, and the TCRdb table lists in-frame clones only, not all of them. This table holds more than 85,000 clones, roughly nine tenths found once. Trimming cost V 6 bases and J 0 bases; bases outside gene matches: 25. Per the germline V gene, CDR1 is KGHSH and CDR2 is LQKENI. The CDR3 loop spans 21 amino acids. Points from the study as a whole: Individuals initiating nivolumab under 1 year after ASCT were excluded. Complete responders showed a baseline diversity that resembled the diversity of newly diagnosed patients. Significant TCR diversity gains by C4D1 occurred in CD4+ but not CD8+ cells.

The sequences come from peripheral blood mononuclear cells (PBMCs), collected before the fourth cycle of nivolumab. The chain carries TRBV18 and TRBJ2-7; 8 bases match TRBD2. This receptor was taken from a human donor with classical Hodgkin lymphoma. CDR3 region: CASSPMGGGWASGQSSYEQYF. The CDR3, as DNA: TGTGCCAGCTCCCCTATGGGGGGGGGCTGGGCTAGCGGGCAGAGCTCCTACGAGCAGTACTTC.